These T cell receptor beta chains were read from a single sample in a study of T cell repertoires in cytomegalovirus infection. TCRdb reanalysed the reads using MiXCR and keeps one entry per CDR3 protein. The profile shows approximately 120,000 distinct CDR3 sequences, 25% to 35% of them singletons. Their antigens remain unidentified. This sample comprised CD8+ T cells from cultured PBMCs, obtained from culture after CMV antigen stimulation. The receptor set was obtained from a human donor in good health (CMV status not recorded). Some clones in this sample may be carry-over from other donors' samples. The CDR3 runs from the conserved cysteine through the conserved F or W. A D gene is named only where the DNA matches it firmly. For some rows the clone size is stated as once, few or many, or as a class when expanded; others skip it.

CDR3 protein: CASRRRALGGSNQPQHF; CDR3 DNA: TGTGCCAGCAGAAGGCGCGCCCTAGGGGGTAGCAATCAGCCCCAGCATTTT; D gene: NA; clone size: few; J gene: TRBJ1-5; V gene: TRBV6-5
CDR3 protein: CASTAGPYSNQPQHF; CDR3 DNA: TGTGCCAGCACGGCGGGGCCTTATAGCAATCAGCCCCAGCATTTT; D gene: NA; clone size: NA; J gene: TRBJ1-5; V gene: TRBV5-8
CDR3 protein: CSVEEGGSMNTEAFF; CDR3 DNA: TGCAGCGTTGAAGAAGGGGGATCAATGAACACTGAAGCTTTCTTT; D gene: NA; clone size: NA; J gene: TRBJ1-1; V gene: TRBV29-1
CDR3 protein: CAGNRSTDTQYF; CDR3 DNA: TGTGCCGGAAATCGGAGCACAGATACGCAGTATTTT; D gene: NA; clone size: NA; J gene: TRBJ2-3; V gene: TRBV7-3
CDR3 protein: CASSFNSLNEQFF; CDR3 DNA: TGTGCCAGCAGCTTCAATAGTCTGAATGAGCAGTTCTTC; D gene: NA; clone size: many; J gene: TRBJ2-1; V gene: TRBV7-2
CDR3 protein: CASSSWTDLANYGYTF; CDR3 DNA: TGTGCCAGCAGCTCGTGGACCGACCTGGCTAACTATGGCTACACCTTC; D gene: NA; clone size: NA; J gene: TRBJ1-2; V gene: TRBV11-2
CDR3 protein: CASSWGGWSNQPQHF; CDR3 DNA: TGTGCCAGTAGTTGGGGGGGTTGGAGCAATCAGCCCCAGCATTTT; D gene: NA; clone size: NA; J gene: TRBJ1-5; V gene: TRBV19
CDR3 protein: CASSLEGIGHAGEETQYF; CDR3 DNA: TGTGCCAGCAGCTTAGAGGGAATTGGGCACGCAGGTGAAGAGACCCAGTACTTC; D gene: NA; clone size: few; J gene: TRBJ2-5; V gene: TRBV7-9
CDR3 protein: CASSLDGQLNTEAFF; CDR3 DNA: TGTGCCAGCAGCTTAGATGGACAGCTGAACACTGAAGCTTTCTTT; D gene: NA; clone size: NA; J gene: TRBJ1-1; V gene: TRBV11-1
CDR3 protein: CATSPRAKNIQYF; CDR3 DNA: TGTGCCACCAGCCCCAGGGCCAAAAACATTCAGTACTTC; D gene: NA; clone size: NA; J gene: TRBJ2-4; V gene: TRBV15
CDR3 protein: CASSSAIYNEQFF; CDR3 DNA: TGTGCCAGCAGTTCAGCGATCTACAATGAGCAGTTCTTC; D gene: NA; clone size: NA; J gene: TRBJ2-1; V gene: TRBV6-5
CDR3 protein: CASSLQTPSPGGYGYTF; CDR3 DNA: TGTGCCAGCAGTTTACAAACACCCTCGCCTGGGGGCTATGGCTACACCTTC; D gene: NA; clone size: NA; J gene: TRBJ1-2; V gene: TRBV27
CDR3 protein: CSARTLGGPGEQFF; CDR3 DNA: TGCAGTGCTAGGACCCTAGGGGGGCCAGGTGAGCAGTTCTTC; D gene: NA; clone size: few; J gene: TRBJ2-1; V gene: TRBV20-1
CDR3 protein: CASSPLAAGEDTDTQYF; CDR3 DNA: TGTGCCAGCAGCCCGCTCGCCGCGGGGGAGGACACAGATACGCAGTATTTT; D gene: TRBD2; clone size: NA; J gene: TRBJ2-3; V gene: TRBV4-2
CDR3 protein: CASSSRDRVYNEQFF; CDR3 DNA: TGTGCCAGCAGCTCCCGGGACAGGGTATACAATGAGCAGTTCTTC; D gene: TRBD1; clone size: many; J gene: TRBJ2-1; V gene: TRBV7-6
CDR3 protein: CASSTGGSGELFF; CDR3 DNA: TGTGCCAGCAGTACAGGGGGATCCGGGGAGCTGTTTTTT; D gene: TRBD1; clone size: NA; J gene: TRBJ2-2; V gene: TRBV12-3/TRBV12-4
CDR3 protein: CASSLLDGYYGYTF; CDR3 DNA: TGTGCCAGCAGCTTACTCGACGGGTACTATGGCTACACCTTC; D gene: NA; clone size: few; J gene: TRBJ1-2; V gene: TRBV5-6
CDR3 protein: CASNNSPSYEQYF; CDR3 DNA: TGTGCCAGCAACAACAGTCCCTCCTACGAGCAGTACTTC; D gene: NA; clone size: NA; J gene: TRBJ2-7; V gene: TRBV6-2/TRBV6-3
CDR3 protein: CASSRDSRGYTF; CDR3 DNA: TGTGCCAGCAGCCGGGACAGCCGTGGCTACACCTTC; D gene: TRBD1; clone size: few; J gene: TRBJ1-2; V gene: TRBV9
CDR3 protein: CATSRAGGDNEQFF; CDR3 DNA: TGTGCCACCAGCAGAGCTGGGGGGGACAATGAGCAGTTCTTC; D gene: TRBD2; clone size: few; J gene: TRBJ2-1; V gene: TRBV15
CDR3 protein: CASSLGIGYEQYF; CDR3 DNA: TGTGCCAGCAGCTTAGGGATCGGCTACGAGCAGTACTTC; D gene: NA; clone size: NA; J gene: TRBJ2-7; V gene: TRBV7-6
CDR3 protein: CASSPSDRDILPGANVLTF; CDR3 DNA: TGTGCCAGCAGCCCATCGGACAGGGATATTCTCCCTGGGGCCAACGTCCTGACTTTC; D gene: TRBD1; clone size: NA; J gene: TRBJ2-6; V gene: TRBV5-4
CDR3 protein: CASSQTQISYEQYF; CDR3 DNA: TGCGCCAGCAGCCAGACCCAGATTTCCTACGAGCAGTACTTC; D gene: NA; clone size: NA; J gene: TRBJ2-7; V gene: TRBV4-1
CDR3 protein: CASSYFGTSNQPQHF; CDR3 DNA: TGTGCCAGCAGTTATTTTGGCACTTCCAATCAGCCCCAGCATTTT; D gene: NA; clone size: NA; J gene: TRBJ1-5; V gene: TRBV6-6
CDR3 protein: CASSQDFGTGYYEQYF; CDR3 DNA: TGCGCCAGCAGCCAAGATTTCGGGACAGGGTACTACGAGCAGTACTTC; D gene: TRBD1; clone size: once; J gene: TRBJ2-7; V gene: TRBV4-1
CDR3 protein: CASSHPDREQFF; CDR3 DNA: TGTGCCAGCAGCCACCCTGACAGGGAGCAGTTCTTC; D gene: NA; clone size: NA; J gene: TRBJ2-1; V gene: TRBV7-2
CDR3 protein: CASSPTLYQETQYF; CDR3 DNA: TGCGCCAGCAGCCCCACCCTGTACCAAGAGACCCAGTACTTC; D gene: NA; clone size: NA; J gene: TRBJ2-5; V gene: TRBV5-1
CDR3 protein: CASSPQGGSNTEAFF; CDR3 DNA: TGTGCCAGCAGCCCCCAGGGGGGATCGAACACTGAAGCTTTCTTT; D gene: TRBD1; clone size: many; J gene: TRBJ1-1; V gene: TRBV7-8
CDR3 protein: CASSYSWGATEAFF; CDR3 DNA: TGTGCCAGCAGTTACAGTTGGGGGGCGACTGAAGCTTTCTTT; D gene: NA; clone size: few; J gene: TRBJ1-1; V gene: TRBV6-2/TRBV6-3
CDR3 protein: CASSLAGRGLGSPLHF; CDR3 DNA: TGTGCCAGCAGCTTAGCGGGCAGGGGGTTGGGTTCACCCCTCCACTTT; D gene: TRBD1; clone size: few; J gene: TRBJ1-6; V gene: TRBV7-6
CDR3 protein: CASSLGQGARGYTF; CDR3 DNA: TGTGCCAGCAGCCTCGGACAGGGGGCGCGAGGCTACACCTTC; D gene: TRBD1; clone size: many; J gene: TRBJ1-2; V gene: TRBV7-2
CDR3 protein: CASSYPTDSSYNEQFF; CDR3 DNA: TGTGCCAGCAGTTACCCGACAGATAGCTCCTACAATGAGCAGTTCTTC; D gene: NA; clone size: NA; J gene: TRBJ2-1; V gene: TRBV6-6
CDR3 protein: CASSLALITEAFF; CDR3 DNA: TGTGCCAGCAGTTTAGCATTAATCACTGAAGCTTTCTTT; D gene: NA; clone size: NA; J gene: TRBJ1-1; V gene: TRBV28
CDR3 protein: CASSFQGLTGANTEAFF; CDR3 DNA: TGTGCCAGCAGTTTTCAAGGACTGACAGGGGCAAACACTGAAGCTTTCTTT; D gene: TRBD1; clone size: NA; J gene: TRBJ1-1; V gene: TRBV28
CDR3 protein: CATSDWTVSRGSPLHF; CDR3 DNA: TGTGCCACCAGTGATTGGACTGTTAGCCGGGGTTCACCCCTCCACTTT; D gene: NA; clone size: NA; J gene: TRBJ1-6; V gene: TRBV24-1
CDR3 protein: CASSPPLNYGYTF; CDR3 DNA: TGTGCCAGCAGTCCTCCATTAAACTATGGCTACACCTTC; D gene: NA; clone size: few; J gene: TRBJ1-2; V gene: TRBV12-3/TRBV12-4
CDR3 protein: CASSQGPSAETQYF; CDR3 DNA: TGCGCCAGCAGCCAAGGCCCTAGCGCGGAGACCCAGTACTTC; D gene: NA; clone size: NA; J gene: TRBJ2-5; V gene: TRBV4-1
CDR3 protein: CSFVSGDRGGGTQYF; CDR3 DNA: TGCAGCTTCGTCTCCGGGGACAGGGGCGGGGGGACCCAGTACTTC; D gene: TRBD1; clone size: few; J gene: TRBJ2-5; V gene: TRBV20-1
CDR3 protein: CSARDRGEGANTEAFF; CDR3 DNA: TGCAGTGCTAGAGATCGAGGGGAGGGGGCAAACACTGAGGCTTTCTTT; D gene: TRBD1; clone size: few; J gene: TRBJ1-1; V gene: TRBV20-1
CDR3 protein: CASSSGQGARGEQFF; CDR3 DNA: TGTGCCAGCAGTTCTGGACAGGGGGCTAGGGGTGAGCAGTTCTTC; D gene: TRBD1; clone size: NA; J gene: TRBJ2-1; V gene: TRBV27
CDR3 protein: CASSEEGTYEQYF; CDR3 DNA: TGTGCCAGCAGTGAAGAAGGAACCTACGAGCAGTACTTC; D gene: NA; clone size: NA; J gene: TRBJ2-7; V gene: TRBV6-1
CDR3 protein: CAISDGGTGGTYGYTF; CDR3 DNA: TGTGCCATCAGTGATGGAGGGACAGGGGGCACTTATGGCTACACCTTC; D gene: TRBD1; clone size: few; J gene: TRBJ1-2; V gene: TRBV10-3
CDR3 protein: CATWDGYNEQFF; CDR3 DNA: TGTGCCACTTGGGACGGCTACAATGAGCAGTTCTTC; D gene: NA; clone size: NA; J gene: TRBJ2-1; V gene: TRBV24-1